The entry below describes one T cell receptor (beta chain). Amplification targeted TCR beta CDR3 regions from RNA transcripts. HTBI primers were employed in a first-round RT-PCR of the TCR CDR3. TCRdb processed the multiplex PCR reads anew with MiXCR; each CDR3 protein has one entry. Seen here are roughly 300,000 distinct CDR3 sequences, about 14% observed once, and the top ten hold around 23%. This specimen belongs to a study of T cells in Graves' hyperthyroidism and ophthalmopathy. Across the whole study: The initial diagnosis was the point when peripheral blood was collected, ahead of any treatment.

This CDR3 has 17 residues. The ends lost 6 bases at V and 2 bases at J; junction bases unmatched: 12. Germline assignment: CDR1 MDHEN and CDR2 SYDVKM. Graves' hyperthyroidism qualified as stable when ophthalmopathy did not progress within 18 months. The specimen was blood. This receptor was obtained from a woman aged 25-40 years with Graves' hyperthyroidism. This chain uses TRBV28 with TRBJ2-1; 8 nucleotides line up with TRBD2. The CDR3 loop reads CASRVYGTGGPYNEQFF. CDR3 sequence (DNA): TGTGCCAGCAGAGTTTATGGTACGGGAGGGCCCTACAATGAGCAGTTCTTC. Full variable domain (missing parts from reference TRBV28 and TRBJ2-1): DVKVTQSSRYLVKRTGEKVFLECVQDMDHENMFWYRQDPGLGLRLIYFSYDVKMKEKGDIPEGYSVSREKKERFSLILESASTNQTSMYLCASRVYGTGGPYNEQFFGPGTRLTVL.